This note documents a single TCR beta chain sequence. The protocol was immunoSEQ multiplex PCR, while the TCRdb copy is restricted to in-frame clones and leaves out a portion. The repertoire holds 120,000 or so clones, about three quarters seen once, with under 20% in the top ten. The J segment lost 5 bases and the V segment lost 4 bases, leaving 2 bases of the junction unmatched. This CDR3 comprises 14 residues. Germline CDR1 is SGDLS and CDR2 is YYNGEE. The data stem from a study of blood T cell repertoires in COVID-19. The chain joins TRBV9 to TRBJ2-7; 14 nucleotides line up with TRBD2. The sample was peripheral blood. This TCR was recovered from a woman at least 80 years old with active or convalescent COVID-19. DNA for the CDR3: TGTGCCAGCAGCTCGGGACTAGCGGGAGACGAGCAGTACTTC. Translation: CASSSGLAGDEQYF.